This TCR beta chain was recorded in a study of OX40 agonist ivuxolimab in advanced cancers. Study context: Subjects had a mean age of around 60 years, with a range of 23 to 79; around 80% were male.

Repertoires were generated with immunoSEQ multiplex PCR, while TCRdb's copy carries only in-frame clones and drops some. The sample lists around 60,000 clones; approximately 86% were seen once. Study conclusions and caveats: Fewer expanded clones were found on average in CD4+ than in CD8+ T cells.

Any history of autoimmune disease or systemic immunosuppression disqualified patients. V gave up 4 bases and J gave up 8 bases, with 15 bases separating them. The CDR3 sequence is 14 residues long. The germline V gene has CDR1 SGHVS and CDR2 FNYEAQ. Regarding this clone: Antigen specificity is unknown.

The rearrangement uses TRBV7-6 and TRBJ2-1; D is possibly TRBD1 (6 bases). The material was CD4+ or CD8+ T cells sorted from blood, obtained in a trial of the OX40 agonist ivuxolimab. The receptor was derived from an adult with an advanced solid tumor such as melanoma, head and neck, liver or kidney cancer. The CDR3 sequence is CASSSDSRGYEQFF. The CDR3, as DNA: TGTGCCAGCAGCTCGGACTCCAGGGGATATGAGCAGTTCTTC.